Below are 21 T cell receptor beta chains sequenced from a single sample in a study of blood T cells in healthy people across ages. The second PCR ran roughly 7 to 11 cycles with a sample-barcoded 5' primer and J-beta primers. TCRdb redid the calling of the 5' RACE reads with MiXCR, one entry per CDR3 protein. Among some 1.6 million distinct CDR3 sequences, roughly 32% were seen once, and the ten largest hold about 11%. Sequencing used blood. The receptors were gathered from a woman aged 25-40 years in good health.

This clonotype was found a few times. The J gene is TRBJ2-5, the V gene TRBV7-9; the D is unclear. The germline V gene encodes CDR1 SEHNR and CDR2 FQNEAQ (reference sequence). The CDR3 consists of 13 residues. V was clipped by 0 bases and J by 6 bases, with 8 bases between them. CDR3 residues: CASSLAGPQTQYF. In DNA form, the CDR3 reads TGTGCCAGCAGCTTAGCGGGTCCACAGACCCAGTACTTC.

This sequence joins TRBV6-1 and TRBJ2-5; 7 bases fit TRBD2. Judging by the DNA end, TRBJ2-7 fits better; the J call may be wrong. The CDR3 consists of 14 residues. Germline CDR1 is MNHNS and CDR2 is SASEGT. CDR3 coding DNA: TGTGCCAGCAGTGACCCGGTCGGGGGGTACGAGCAGTACTTC. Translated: CASSDPVGGYEQYF.

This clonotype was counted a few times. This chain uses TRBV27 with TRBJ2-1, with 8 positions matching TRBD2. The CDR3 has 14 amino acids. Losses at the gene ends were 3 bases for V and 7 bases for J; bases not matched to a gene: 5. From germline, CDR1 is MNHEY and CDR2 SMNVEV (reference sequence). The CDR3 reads CASSLDSGKNEQFF. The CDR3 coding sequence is TGTGCCAGCAGTTTGGATAGCGGGAAAAATGAGCAGTTCTTC.

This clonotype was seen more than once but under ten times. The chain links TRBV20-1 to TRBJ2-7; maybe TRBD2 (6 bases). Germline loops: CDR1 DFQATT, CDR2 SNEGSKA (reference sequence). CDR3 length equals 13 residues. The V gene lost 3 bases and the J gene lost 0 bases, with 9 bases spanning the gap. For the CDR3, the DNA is TGCAGTGCTAGGGGGCGGGACTCCTACGAGCAGTACTTC. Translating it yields CSARGRDSYEQYF.

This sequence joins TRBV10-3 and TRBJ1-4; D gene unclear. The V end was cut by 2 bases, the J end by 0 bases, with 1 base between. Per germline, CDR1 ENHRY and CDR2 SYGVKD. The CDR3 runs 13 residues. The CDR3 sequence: CAISEATNEKLFF. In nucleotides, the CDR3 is TGTGCCATCAGTGAGGCAACTAATGAAAAACTGTTTTTT.

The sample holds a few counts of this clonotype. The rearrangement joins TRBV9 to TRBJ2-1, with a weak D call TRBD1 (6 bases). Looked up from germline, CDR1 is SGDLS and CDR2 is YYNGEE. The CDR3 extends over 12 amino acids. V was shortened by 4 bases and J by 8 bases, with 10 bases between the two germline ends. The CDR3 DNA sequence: TGTGCCAGCAGCCTCAGGGGTCATGAGCAGTTCTTC. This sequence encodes CASSLRGHEQFF.

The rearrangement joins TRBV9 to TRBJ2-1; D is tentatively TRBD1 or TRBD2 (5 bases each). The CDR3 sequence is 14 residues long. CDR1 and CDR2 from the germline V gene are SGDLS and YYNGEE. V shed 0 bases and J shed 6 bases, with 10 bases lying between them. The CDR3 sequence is CASSVEGGGNEQFF. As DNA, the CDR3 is TGTGCCAGCAGCGTAGAGGGTGGGGGCAATGAGCAGTTCTTC.

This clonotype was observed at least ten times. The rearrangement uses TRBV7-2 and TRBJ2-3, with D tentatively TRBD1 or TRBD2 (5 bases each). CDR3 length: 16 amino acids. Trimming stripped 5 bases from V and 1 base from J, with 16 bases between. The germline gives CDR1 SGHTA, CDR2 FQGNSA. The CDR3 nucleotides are TGTGCCAGCAGCCGAGGGGCGGCCGGTGGCACAGATACGCAGTATTTT. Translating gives CASSRGAAGGTDTQYF.

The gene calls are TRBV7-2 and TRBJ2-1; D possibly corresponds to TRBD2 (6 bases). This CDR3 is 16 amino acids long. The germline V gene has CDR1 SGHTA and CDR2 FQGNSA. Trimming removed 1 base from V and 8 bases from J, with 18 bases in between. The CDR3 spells CASSLGSGFGSDEQFF. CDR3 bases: TGTGCCAGCAGCTTAGGAAGCGGGTTCGGGAGCGATGAGCAGTTCTTC.

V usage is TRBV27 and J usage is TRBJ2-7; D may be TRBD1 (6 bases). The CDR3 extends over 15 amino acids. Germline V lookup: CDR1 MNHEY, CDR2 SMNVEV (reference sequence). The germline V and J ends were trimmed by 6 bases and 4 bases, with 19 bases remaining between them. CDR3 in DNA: TGTGCCAGCAGCCCGGACAGACCGAGAGTGTACGAGCAGTACTTC. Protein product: CASSPDRPRVYEQYF.

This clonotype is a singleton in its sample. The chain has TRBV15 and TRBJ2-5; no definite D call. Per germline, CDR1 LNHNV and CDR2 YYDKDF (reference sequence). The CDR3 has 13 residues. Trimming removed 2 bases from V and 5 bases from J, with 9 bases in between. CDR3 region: CATSRREWETQYF. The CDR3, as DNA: TGTGCCACCAGCAGACGTGAGTGGGAGACCCAGTACTTC. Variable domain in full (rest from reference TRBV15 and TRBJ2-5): DAMVIQNPRYQVTQFGKPVTLSCSQTLNHNVMYWYQQKSSQAPKLLFHYYDKDFNNEADTPDNFQSRRPNTSFCFLDIRSPGLGDTAMYLCATSRREWETQYFGPGTRLLVL.

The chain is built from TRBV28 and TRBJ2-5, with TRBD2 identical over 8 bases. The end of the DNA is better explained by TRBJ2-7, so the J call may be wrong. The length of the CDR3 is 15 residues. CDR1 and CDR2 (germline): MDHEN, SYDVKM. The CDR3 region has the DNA TGTGCCAGCAGTTCCGGCGGGAGGATCGGTCGCGAGCAGTACTTC. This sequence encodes CASSSGGRIGREQYF.

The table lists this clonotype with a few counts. DNA for the CDR3: TGTGCCAGCAGTCGGCACCTTTATGGCGATGAGCAGTTCTTC. Translation gives CASSRHLYGDEQFF. The chain uses TRBV25-1 and TRBJ2-1; D gene ambiguous. This CDR3 region has 14 residues. V lost 5 bases, J lost 8 bases, and 16 bases lay in between. CDR1 is MGHDK and CDR2 is SYGVNS in the germline V gene.

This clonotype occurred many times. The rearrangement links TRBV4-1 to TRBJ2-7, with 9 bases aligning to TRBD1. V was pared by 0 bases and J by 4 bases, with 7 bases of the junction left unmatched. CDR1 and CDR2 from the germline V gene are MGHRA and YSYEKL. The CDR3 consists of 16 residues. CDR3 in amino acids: CASSQDPQGAIYEQYF. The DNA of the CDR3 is TGCGCCAGCAGCCAAGATCCACAGGGGGCAATATACGAGCAGTACTTC.

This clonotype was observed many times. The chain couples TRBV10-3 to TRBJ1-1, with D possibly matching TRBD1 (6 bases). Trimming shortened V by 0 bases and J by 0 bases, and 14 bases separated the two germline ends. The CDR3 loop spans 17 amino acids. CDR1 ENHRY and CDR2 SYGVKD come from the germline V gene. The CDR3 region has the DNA TGTGCCATCAGTGAGTCGAACAGGGAAGGAGTGAACACTGAAGCTTTCTTT. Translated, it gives CAISESNREGVNTEAFF.

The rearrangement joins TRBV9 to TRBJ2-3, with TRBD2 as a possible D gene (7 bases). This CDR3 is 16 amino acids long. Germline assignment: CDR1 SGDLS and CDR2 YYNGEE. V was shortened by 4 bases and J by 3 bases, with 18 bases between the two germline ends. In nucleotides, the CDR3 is TGTGCCAGCAGCTCTCCTCGGGGGAGGGGGACAGATACGCAGTATTTT. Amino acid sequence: CASSSPRGRGTDTQYF.

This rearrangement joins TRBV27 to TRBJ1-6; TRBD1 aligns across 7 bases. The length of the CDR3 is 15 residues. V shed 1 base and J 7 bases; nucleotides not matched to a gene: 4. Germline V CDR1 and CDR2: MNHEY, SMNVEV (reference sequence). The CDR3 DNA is TGTGCCAGCAGTTTATATGGGGACAGCAATTCACCCCTCCACTTT. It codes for CASSLYGDSNSPLHF.

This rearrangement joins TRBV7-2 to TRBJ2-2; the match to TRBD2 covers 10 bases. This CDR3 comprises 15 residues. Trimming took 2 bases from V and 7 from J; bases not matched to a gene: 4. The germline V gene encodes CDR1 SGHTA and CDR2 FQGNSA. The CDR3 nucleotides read TGTGCCAGCAGCTTACAGGGACTAGCGCGCGGGGAGCTGTTTTTT. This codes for CASSLQGLARGELFF.

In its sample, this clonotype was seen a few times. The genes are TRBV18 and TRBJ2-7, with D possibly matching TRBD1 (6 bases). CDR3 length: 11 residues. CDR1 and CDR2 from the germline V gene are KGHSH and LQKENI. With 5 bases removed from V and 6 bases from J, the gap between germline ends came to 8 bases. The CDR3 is CASSTGFEQYF. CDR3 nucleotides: TGTGCCAGCTCAACAGGGTTCGAGCAGTACTTC.

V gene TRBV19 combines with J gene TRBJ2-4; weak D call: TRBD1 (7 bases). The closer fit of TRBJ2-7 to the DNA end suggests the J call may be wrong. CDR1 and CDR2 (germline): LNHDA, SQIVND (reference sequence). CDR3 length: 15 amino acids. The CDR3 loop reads CASSIEEGATYEQYF. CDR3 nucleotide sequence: TGTGCCAGTAGTATAGAGGAGGGGGCGACGTACGAGCAGTACTTC.

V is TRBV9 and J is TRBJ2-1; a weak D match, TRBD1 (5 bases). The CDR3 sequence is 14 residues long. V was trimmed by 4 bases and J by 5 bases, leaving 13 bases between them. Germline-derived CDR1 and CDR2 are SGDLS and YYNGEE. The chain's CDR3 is CASSLQIGDNEQFF. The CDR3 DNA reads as TGTGCCAGCAGCCTGCAGATAGGGGACAATGAGCAGTTCTTC.